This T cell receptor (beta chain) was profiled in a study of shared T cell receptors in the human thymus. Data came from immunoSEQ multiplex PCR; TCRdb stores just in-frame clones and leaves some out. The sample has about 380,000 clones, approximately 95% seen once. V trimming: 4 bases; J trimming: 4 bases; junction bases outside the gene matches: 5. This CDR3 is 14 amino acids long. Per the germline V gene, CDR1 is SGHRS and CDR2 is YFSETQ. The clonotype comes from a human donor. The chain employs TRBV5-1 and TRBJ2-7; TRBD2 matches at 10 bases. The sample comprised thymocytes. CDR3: CASSPSGRGYEQYF. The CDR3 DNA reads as TGCGCCAGCAGCCCTAGCGGGAGAGGGTACGAGCAGTACTTC.